The 2 T cell receptor beta chains listed next were all sequenced from one sample in a study of technical replicates of blood from several donors. Repertoires were generated with immunoSEQ multiplex PCR, while TCRdb's copy carries only in-frame clones and drops some. The data show 70,000 or so clones, with 75% to 95% seen just once and under 0.45% held by the top ten. The sequenced sample was T cells isolated from PBMCs. These receptors all come from a human donor in good health. Some clones in this sample may be carry-over from other donors' samples.

The V and J genes are TRBV5-1 and TRBJ2-5; tentative D call: TRBD2 (5 bases). This CDR3 is 14 amino acids long. V lost 1 base and J lost 5, with 12 bases in between. Looked up from germline, CDR1 is SGHRS and CDR2 is YFSETQ. Here the CDR3 DNA reads TGCGCCAGCAGCTTGAGAGGGTCCCGGGAGACCCAGTACTTC. Its translation: CASSLRGSRETQYF. Together with reference TRBV5-1 and TRBJ2-5, the CDR3 gives the full variable domain: KAGVTQTPRYLIKTRGQQVTLSCSPISGHRSVSWYQQTPGQGLQFLFEYFSETQRNKGNFPGRFSGRQFSNSRSEMNVSTLELGDSALYLCASSLRGSRETQYFGPGTRLLVL.

This clone was counted a single time. The chain employs TRBV5-1 and TRBJ2-1, with 7 bases aligning to TRBD1. Trimming took 7 bases from V and 3 from J; bases not matched to a gene: 7. Germline V CDR1 and CDR2: SGHRS, YFSETQ. CDR3 length: 14 amino acids. Written as DNA, the CDR3 is TGCGCCAGCGTGGGGACAGTGCTCTACAATGAGCAGTTCTTC. Translation gives CASVGTVLYNEQFF.